This T cell receptor (beta chain) originates from a study of cytomegalovirus exposure and HLA in healthy donors. General study points: In a later analysis, several top co-occurrence clusters appeared linked to parvovirus B19, influenza, CMV and Epstein-Barr virus. In a later analysis, donors in an Asian-associated ancestry cluster reportedly had fewer N-insertions in productive TCRs than the cohort mean. Some V segments could not be told apart, so they were left out, TRBV6-2 and TRBV6-3 among them.

Details on this clone: Its antigen is currently unknown.

Those who donated were healthy bone marrow donors. The CDR3 is made up of 15 amino acids. Germline V lookup: CDR1 LNHDA, CDR2 SQIVND (reference sequence). Trimming cost V 7 bases and J 0 bases, with 10 bases left between them. Primers: 60 Vbeta forward and 13 Jbeta reverse. Here immunoSEQ multiplex PCR was the method, and the copy in TCRdb shows in-frame clones only, minus some. This table holds more than 200,000 clones, about 83% found once. Sample: PBMCs. This TCR came from a girl aged 10 to 17 in good health and CMV-seronegative. V gene TRBV19 combines with J gene TRBJ2-6; the D is unclear. As DNA, the CDR3 is TGTGCCAGTACCTCCACGAGCTCTGGGGCCAACGTCCTGACTTTC. Translating it yields CASTSTSSGANVLTF.